The T cell receptor beta chain under discussion was sequenced for a study of shared clonotypes between healthy human individuals. Study conclusions and caveats: Naive subsets generally had larger estimated richness than memory subsets.

The protocol was immunoSEQ multiplex PCR, while the TCRdb copy is restricted to in-frame clones and leaves out a portion. The sample carries 2,500,000 or so clones, 80% to 95% recorded once. The CDR3 has 13 residues. V was clipped by 5 bases and J by 1 base, with 6 bases between them. Looked up from germline, CDR1 is SGHTA and CDR2 is FQGTGA. Turning to this clone: As yet, its antigen is unknown. This same CDR3 is encoded by further DNA sequences in the sample.

This receptor was obtained from a young man in good health. Some clones in this sample may be carry-over from other donors' samples. The chain couples TRBV7-3 to TRBJ2-1, with D possibly being TRBD1 (5 bases). The sequenced sample consisted of naive CD4+ T cells from PBMCs. Indicated subset: CD45RA+ positively selected. CDR3 region: CASSQGSYNEQFF. The CDR3, as DNA: TGTGCCAGCAGCCAGGGATCCTACAATGAGCAGTTCTTC.